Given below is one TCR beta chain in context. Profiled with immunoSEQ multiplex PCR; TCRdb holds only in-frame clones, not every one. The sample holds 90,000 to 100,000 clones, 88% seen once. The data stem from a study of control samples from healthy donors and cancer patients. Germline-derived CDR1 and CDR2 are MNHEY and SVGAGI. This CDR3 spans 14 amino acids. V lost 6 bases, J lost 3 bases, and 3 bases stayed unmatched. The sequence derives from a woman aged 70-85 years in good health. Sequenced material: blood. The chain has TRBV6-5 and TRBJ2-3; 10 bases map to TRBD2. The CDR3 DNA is TGTGCCAGCAGGCTGACTAGCGGGACAGATACGCAGTATTTT. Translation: CASRLTSGTDTQYF.